This T cell receptor beta chain was sequenced during a study of regulatory T cells in long-lasting Graves disease. Study overall: Recently diagnosed Graves' patients had received antithyroid drugs for under 3 months.

The sample holds many counts of this clonotype. Its antigen is not identified. V trimming: 7 bases; J trimming: 3 bases; junction bases outside the gene matches: 7. The CDR3 is 14 residues long. Germline V CDR1 and CDR2: MDHEN, SYDVKM. Study findings and constraints: Among samples with persistent disease, TRBV28, TRBJ1-2 and TRBJ2-5 were favored.

Time point defined: newly diagnosed GD, antithyroid drugs for less than 3 months. TCR sequences were obtained from RNA taken from PBMCs. A volume of nine milliliters of peripheral blood was collected in EDTA tubes. In building TCR beta libraries, iRepertoire HTBI primers were used together with Arm-PCR of CDR3 regions. Each CDR3 protein gets one entry after TCRdb re-called the multiplex PCR reads with MiXCR. The repertoire includes about 460,000 distinct CDR3 sequences, 14% of them detected once, and approximately 17% sits in the top ten. This same sample was also taken into another study, of T cells in Graves' hyperthyroidism and ophthalmopathy. That report notes: Most expanded thyroid clonotypes above 0.001 recurred in blood.

The clonotype originates from a woman in her forties or fifties with Graves disease. The V call is TRBV28, the J call TRBJ2-7; 9 bases agree with TRBD1. The sequencing here drew on peripheral blood mononuclear cells (PBMCs), taken at new diagnosis, from a patient treated with antithyroid drugs. In DNA, the CDR3 is TGTGCCAGCAATACAGGGACAGGGCACTACGAGCAGTACTTC. Protein product: CASNTGTGHYEQYF.